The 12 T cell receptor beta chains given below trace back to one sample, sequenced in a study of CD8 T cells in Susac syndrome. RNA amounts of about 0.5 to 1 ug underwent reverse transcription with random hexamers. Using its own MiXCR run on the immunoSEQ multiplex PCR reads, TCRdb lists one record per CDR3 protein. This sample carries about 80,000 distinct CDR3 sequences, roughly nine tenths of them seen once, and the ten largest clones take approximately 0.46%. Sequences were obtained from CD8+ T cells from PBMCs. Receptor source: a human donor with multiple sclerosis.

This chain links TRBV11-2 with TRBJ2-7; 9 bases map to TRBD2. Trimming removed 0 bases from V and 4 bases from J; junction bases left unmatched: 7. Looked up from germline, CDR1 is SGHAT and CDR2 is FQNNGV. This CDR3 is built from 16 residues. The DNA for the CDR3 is TGTGCCAGCAGCTTAGAATTTAGCGGGAGCCAGTACGAGCAGTACTTC. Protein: CASSLEFSGSQYEQYF.

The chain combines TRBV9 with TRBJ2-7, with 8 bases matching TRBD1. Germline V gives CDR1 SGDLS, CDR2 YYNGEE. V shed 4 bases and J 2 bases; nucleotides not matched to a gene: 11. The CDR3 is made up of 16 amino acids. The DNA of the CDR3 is TGTGCCAGCAGCAACACAAGGACAGGGAACCCCTACGAGCAGTACTTC. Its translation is CASSNTRTGNPYEQYF.

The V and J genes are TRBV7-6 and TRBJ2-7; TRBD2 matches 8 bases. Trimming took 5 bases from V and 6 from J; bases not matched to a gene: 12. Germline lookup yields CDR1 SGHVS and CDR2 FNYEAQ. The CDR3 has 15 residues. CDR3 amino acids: CASSPAVAGSSEQYF. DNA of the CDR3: TGTGCCAGCAGCCCTGCGGTAGCGGGATCTTCCGAGCAGTACTTC. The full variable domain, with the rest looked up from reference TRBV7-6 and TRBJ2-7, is GAGVSQSPRYKVTKRGQDVALRCDPISGHVSLYWYRQALGQGPEFLTYFNYEAQQDKSGLPNDRFSAERPEGSISTLTIQRTEQRDSAMYRCASSPAVAGSSEQYFGPGTRLTVT.

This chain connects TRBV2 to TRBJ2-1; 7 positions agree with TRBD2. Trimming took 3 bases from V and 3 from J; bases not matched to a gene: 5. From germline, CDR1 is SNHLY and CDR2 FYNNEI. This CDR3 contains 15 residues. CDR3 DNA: TGTGCCAGCAGTGATTGGCGGGGGAACTACAATGAGCAGTTCTTC. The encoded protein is CASSDWRGNYNEQFF.

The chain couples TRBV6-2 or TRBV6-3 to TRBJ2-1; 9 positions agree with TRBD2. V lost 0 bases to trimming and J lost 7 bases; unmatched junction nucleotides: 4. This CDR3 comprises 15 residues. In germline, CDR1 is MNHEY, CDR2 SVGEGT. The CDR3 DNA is TGTGCCAGCAGTTACTCCGCGGGGGGGCCGAATGAGCAGTTCTTC. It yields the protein CASSYSAGGPNEQFF.

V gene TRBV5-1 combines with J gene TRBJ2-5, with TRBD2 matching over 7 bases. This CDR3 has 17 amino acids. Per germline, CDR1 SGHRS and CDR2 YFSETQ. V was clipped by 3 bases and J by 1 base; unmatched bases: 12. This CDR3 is CASSSGRSGAIQETQYF. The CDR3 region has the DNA TGCGCCAGCAGCTCGGGGAGGAGCGGGGCGATCCAAGAGACCCAGTACTTC.

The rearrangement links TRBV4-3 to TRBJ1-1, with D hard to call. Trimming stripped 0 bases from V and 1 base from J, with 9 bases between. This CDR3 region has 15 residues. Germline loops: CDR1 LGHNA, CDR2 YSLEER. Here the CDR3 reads CASSQEFGGNTEAFF. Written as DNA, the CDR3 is TGCGCCAGCAGCCAAGAATTCGGAGGGAACACTGAAGCTTTCTTT.

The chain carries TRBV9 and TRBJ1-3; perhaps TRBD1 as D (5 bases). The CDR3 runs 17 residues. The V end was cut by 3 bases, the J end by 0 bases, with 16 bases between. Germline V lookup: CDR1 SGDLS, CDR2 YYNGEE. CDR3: CASSASGTFSSGNTIYF. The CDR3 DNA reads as TGTGCCAGCAGCGCCTCCGGGACGTTTAGCTCTGGAAACACCATATATTTT. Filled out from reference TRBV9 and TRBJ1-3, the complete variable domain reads DSGVTQTPKHLITATGQRVTLRCSPRSGDLSVYWYQQSLDQGLQFLIQYYNGEERAKGNILERFSAQQFPDLHSELNLSSLELGDSALYFCASSASGTFSSGNTIYFGEGSWLTVV.

CDR3 loop: CASSFSPLGQLQSYEQYF. The CDR3 DNA sequence: TGTGCCAGCAGTTTTAGCCCCTTGGGACAGTTACAATCCTACGAGCAGTACTTC. V is TRBV28 and J is TRBJ2-7; 7 nucleotides align to TRBD1. Trimming cost V 3 bases and J 1 base; bases outside gene matches: 15. From germline, CDR1 is MDHEN and CDR2 SYDVKM. The CDR3 spans 18 residues.

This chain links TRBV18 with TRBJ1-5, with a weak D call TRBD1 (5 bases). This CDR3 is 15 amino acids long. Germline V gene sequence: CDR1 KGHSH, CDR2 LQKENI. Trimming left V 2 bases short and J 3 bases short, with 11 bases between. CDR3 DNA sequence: TGTGCCAGCTCACCAGGAGGACACCTCAATCAGCCCCAGCATTTT. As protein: CASSPGGHLNQPQHF.

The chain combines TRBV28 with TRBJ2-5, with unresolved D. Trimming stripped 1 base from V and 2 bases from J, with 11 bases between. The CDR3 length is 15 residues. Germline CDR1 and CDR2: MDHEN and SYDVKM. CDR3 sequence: CASSLSLAIQETQYF. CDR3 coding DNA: TGTGCCAGCAGTTTATCCCTGGCGATACAAGAGACCCAGTACTTC. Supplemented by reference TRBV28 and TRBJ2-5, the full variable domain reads DVKVTQSSRYLVKRTGEKVFLECVQDMDHENMFWYRQDPGLGLRLIYFSYDVKMKEKGDIPEGYSVSREKKERFSLILESASTNQTSMYLCASSLSLAIQETQYFGPGTRLLVL.

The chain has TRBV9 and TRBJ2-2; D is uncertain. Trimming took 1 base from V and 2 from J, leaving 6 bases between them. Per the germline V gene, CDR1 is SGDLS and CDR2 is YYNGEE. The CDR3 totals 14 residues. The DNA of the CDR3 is TGTGCCAGCAGCGTAATGGATAACACCGGGGAGCTGTTTTTT. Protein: CASSVMDNTGELFF.